This paragraph reports one T cell receptor beta chain. Its antigen is currently unknown. This entry comes from a study of CD4+ T cells in melanoma. Whole-study results and caveats: Neoantigen-specific CD4+ T cells in melanoma reportedly had diverse differentiation states.

This CDR3 comprises 13 residues. Between the trimmed V and J ends, which lost 11 bases and 5 bases, there was a span of 16 bases. Germline-derived CDR1 and CDR2 are ENHRY and SYGVKD. The table came from immunoSEQ multiplex PCR; TCRdb's copy has only in-frame clones and leaves some out. The profile shows some 10,000 clones, about 65% of them singletons. The TCR originated in a human donor with melanoma. This chain uses TRBV10-3 with TRBJ1-5; the D is unclear. The sample comprised cells from a culture (not recorded whether cultured in vitro). This chain's CDR3 is CAVAAGTYQPQHF. For the CDR3, the DNA is TGTGCCGTTGCGGCAGGAACCTATCAGCCCCAGCATTTT.